This T cell receptor beta chain was found in a study of PD-1 blockade in classical Hodgkin lymphoma. Study-wide points: It was CD4+ TCR diversity, not CD8+, that rose significantly by C4D1. There remain no defined causes for the repertoire differences, which possibly reflect disease activity or prior therapy. Partial responders and progressors had significantly lower baseline TCR diversity.

For this clone: Antigen: not known.

V lost 6 bases to trimming and J lost 7 bases; unmatched junction nucleotides: 12. The CDR3 has 15 amino acids. CDR1 is MNHEY, CDR2 SVGAGI, per germline. Time point here: cycle 4 day 1 (C4D1), after less than 7 weeks of nivolumab. With no exception, relapse followed autologous stem cell transplantation in all patients, and brentuximab vedotin exposure varied. Patients showed best responses of complete response, partial response or progressive disease. Only in-frame clones appear in the TCRdb table, and some are missing; sequencing was by immunoSEQ multiplex PCR. The table shows tens of thousands of clones, with 80% occurring only once.

This specimen consisted of peripheral blood mononuclear cells (PBMCs), obtained before the fourth cycle of nivolumab. This sequence originates from a human donor with classical Hodgkin lymphoma. This rearrangement joins TRBV6-5 to TRBJ2-7; 10 positions match TRBD1. The CDR3 DNA reads as TGTGCCAGCAGCCTACAACAAGGGACAGGGGAAGAGCAGTACTTC. Protein: CASSLQQGTGEEQYF.